This TCR beta chain was recorded in a study of siplizumab effects on memory and regulatory T cells. V shed 4 bases and J 5 bases; nucleotides not matched to a gene: 6. CDR3 length equals 15 residues. In germline, CDR1 is LNHDA, CDR2 SQIVND (reference sequence). The data were produced by immunoSEQ multiplex PCR, yet TCRdb's version contains in-frame clones alone and is incomplete. Of some 97,000 clones listed, roughly 94% were seen once; the top ten hold about 0.6%. Sequenced material: Tregs sorted from blood. The TCR was taken from a human donor in good health. This sequence joins TRBV19 and TRBJ2-2; 8 bases are a match to TRBD1. CDR3 amino acids: CASSNGQGGTGELFF. The DNA for the CDR3 is TGTGCCAGTAGTAATGGACAGGGAGGTACCGGGGAGCTGTTTTTT.